The 2 T cell receptor beta chains presented below share a single source sample, sequenced in a study of human T cells and chemical hapten exposure. TCRdb processed the RACE reads anew with MiXCR; each CDR3 protein has one entry. The repertoire holds 150,000 to 200,000 distinct CDR3 sequences, with about 14% as singletons. Time point here: patch test 1, 2 weeks after DPC sensitization. Treatment defined: therapeutic diphenylcyclopropenone sensitization with weekly scalp DPC. The sample was whole blood, taken in connection with sensitization to the hapten diphenylcyclopropenone (DPC). These receptors were obtained from a woman aged 30 to 39 with alopecia areata. Some clones in this sample may be carry-over from other donors' samples.

The V and J genes are TRBV21-1 and TRBJ2-3. TRBV21-1 is assigned pseudogene status. The CDR3 contains 11 residues. The DNA for the CDR3 is TGTGCCAGCAGTGGGTACGATACGCAGTATTTT. Residues: CASSGYDTQYF.

V is TRBV29-1 and J is TRBJ2-7; D uncertain. V shed 4 bases and J shed 2 bases, with 18 bases lying between them. The CDR3 totals 15 residues. Germline assignment: CDR1 SQVTM and CDR2 ANQGSEA. The CDR3 reads CSVGLMVGSAYEQYF. The DNA for the CDR3 is TGCAGCGTTGGGCTAATGGTGGGGTCAGCCTACGAGCAGTACTTC.